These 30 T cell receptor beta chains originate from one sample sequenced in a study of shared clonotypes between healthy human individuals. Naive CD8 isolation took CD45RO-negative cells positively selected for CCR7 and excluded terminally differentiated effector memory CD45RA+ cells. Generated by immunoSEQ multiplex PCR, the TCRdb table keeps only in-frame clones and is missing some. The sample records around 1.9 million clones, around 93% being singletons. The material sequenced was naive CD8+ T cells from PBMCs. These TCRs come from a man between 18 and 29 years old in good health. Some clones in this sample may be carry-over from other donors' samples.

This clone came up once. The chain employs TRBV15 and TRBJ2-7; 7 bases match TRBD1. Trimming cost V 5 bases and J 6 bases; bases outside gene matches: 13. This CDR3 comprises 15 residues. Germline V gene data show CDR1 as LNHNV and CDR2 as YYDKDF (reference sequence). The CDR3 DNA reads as TGTGCCACCAGCGGACGATCGACAGGGTGGTCCGAGCAGTACTTC. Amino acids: CATSGRSTGWSEQYF.

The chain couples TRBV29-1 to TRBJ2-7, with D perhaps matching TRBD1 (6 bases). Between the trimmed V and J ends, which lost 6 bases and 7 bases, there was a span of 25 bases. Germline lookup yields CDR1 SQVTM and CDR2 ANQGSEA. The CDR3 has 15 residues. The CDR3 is CSVVAGDEALGEQYF. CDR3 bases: TGCAGCGTCGTGGCAGGGGATGAGGCGCTAGGGGAGCAGTACTTC.

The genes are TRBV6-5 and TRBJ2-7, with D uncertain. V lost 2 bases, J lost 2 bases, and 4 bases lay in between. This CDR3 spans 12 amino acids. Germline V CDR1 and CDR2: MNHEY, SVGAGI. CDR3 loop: CASSYVTYEQYF. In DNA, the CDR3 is TGTGCCAGCAGTTACGTTACCTACGAGCAGTACTTC.

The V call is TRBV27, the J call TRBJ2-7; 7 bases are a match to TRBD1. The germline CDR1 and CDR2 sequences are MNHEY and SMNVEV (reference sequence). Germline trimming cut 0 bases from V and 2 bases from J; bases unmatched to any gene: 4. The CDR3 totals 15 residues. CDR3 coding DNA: TGTGCCAGCAGTTTATCGGGGGACAGTCCCTACGAGCAGTACTTC. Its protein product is CASSLSGDSPYEQYF.

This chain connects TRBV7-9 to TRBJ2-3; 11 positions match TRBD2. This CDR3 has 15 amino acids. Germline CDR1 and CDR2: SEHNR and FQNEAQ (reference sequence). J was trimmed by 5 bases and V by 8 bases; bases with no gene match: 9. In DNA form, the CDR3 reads TGTGCCAGCTCCCTTAGCGGGAGGGCCGGAGATACGCAGTATTTT. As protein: CASSLSGRAGDTQYF.

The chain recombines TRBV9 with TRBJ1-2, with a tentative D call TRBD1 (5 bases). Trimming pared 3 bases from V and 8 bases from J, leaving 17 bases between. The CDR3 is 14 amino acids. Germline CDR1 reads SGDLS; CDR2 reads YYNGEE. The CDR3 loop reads CASSAARTQGGYTF. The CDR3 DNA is TGTGCCAGCAGCGCCGCCAGGACTCAGGGAGGCTACACCTTC.

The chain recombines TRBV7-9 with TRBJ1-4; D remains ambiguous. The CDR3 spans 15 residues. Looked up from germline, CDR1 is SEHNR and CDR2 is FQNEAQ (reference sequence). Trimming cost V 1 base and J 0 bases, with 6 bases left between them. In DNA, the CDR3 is TGTGCCAGCAGCTTAGTAGAAGCAACTAATGAAAAACTGTTTTTT. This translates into CASSLVEATNEKLFF.

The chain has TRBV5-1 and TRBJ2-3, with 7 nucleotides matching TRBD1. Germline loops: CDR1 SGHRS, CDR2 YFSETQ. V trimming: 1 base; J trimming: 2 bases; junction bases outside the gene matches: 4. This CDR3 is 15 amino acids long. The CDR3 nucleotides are TGCGCCAGCAGCTTGAGGCAGGGGGACACAGATACGCAGTATTTT. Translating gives CASSLRQGDTDTQYF.

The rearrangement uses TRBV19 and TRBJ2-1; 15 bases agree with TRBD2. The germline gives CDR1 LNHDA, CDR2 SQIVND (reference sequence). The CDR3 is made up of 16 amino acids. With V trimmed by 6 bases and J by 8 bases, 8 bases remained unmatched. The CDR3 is CASRGLAGGPGDEQFF. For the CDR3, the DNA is TGTGCCAGTAGAGGACTAGCGGGAGGGCCTGGGGATGAGCAGTTCTTC.

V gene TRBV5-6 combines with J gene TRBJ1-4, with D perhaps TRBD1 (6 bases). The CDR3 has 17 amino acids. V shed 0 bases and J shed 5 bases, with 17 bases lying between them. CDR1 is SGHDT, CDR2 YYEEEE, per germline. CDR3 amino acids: CASSLAAGAALNEKLFF. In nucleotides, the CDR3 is TGTGCCAGCAGCTTGGCGGCGGGGGCAGCCTTGAATGAAAAACTGTTTTTT. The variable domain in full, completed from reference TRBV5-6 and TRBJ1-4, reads DAGVTQSPTHLIKTRGQQVTLRCSPKSGHDTVSWYQQALGQGPQFIFQYYEEEERQRGNFPDRFSGHQFPNYSSELNVNALLLGDSALYLCASSLAAGAALNEKLFFGSGTQLSVL.

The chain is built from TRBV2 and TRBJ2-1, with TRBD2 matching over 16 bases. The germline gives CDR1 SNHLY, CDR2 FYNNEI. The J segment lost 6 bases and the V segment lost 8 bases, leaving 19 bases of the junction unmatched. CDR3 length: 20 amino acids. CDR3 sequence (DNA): TGTGCCAGCGTTCGATCGGGGGTTCCGGGACTAGCGGGAGGGGTCAATGAGCAGTTCTTC. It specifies CASVRSGVPGLAGGVNEQFF.

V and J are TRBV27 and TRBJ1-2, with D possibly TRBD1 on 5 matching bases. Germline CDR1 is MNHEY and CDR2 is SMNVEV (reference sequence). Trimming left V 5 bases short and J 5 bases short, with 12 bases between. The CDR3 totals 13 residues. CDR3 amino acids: CASSPGQIYGYTF. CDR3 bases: TGTGCCAGCAGTCCCGGACAAATATATGGCTACACCTTC.

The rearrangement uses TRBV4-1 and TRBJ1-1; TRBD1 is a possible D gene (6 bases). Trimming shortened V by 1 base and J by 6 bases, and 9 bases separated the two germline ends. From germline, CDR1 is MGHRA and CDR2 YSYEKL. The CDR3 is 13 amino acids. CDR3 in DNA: TGCGCCAGCAGCCAAGGAGGGGGGTCTGAAGCTTTCTTT. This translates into CASSQGGGSEAFF.

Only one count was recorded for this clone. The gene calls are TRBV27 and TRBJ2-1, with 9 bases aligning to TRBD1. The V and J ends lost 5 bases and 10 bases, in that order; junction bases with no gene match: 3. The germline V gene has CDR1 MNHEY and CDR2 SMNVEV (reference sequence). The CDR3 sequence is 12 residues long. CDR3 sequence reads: CASSVTGGEQFF. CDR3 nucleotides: TGTGCCAGCAGTGTAACAGGGGGCGAGCAGTTCTTC.

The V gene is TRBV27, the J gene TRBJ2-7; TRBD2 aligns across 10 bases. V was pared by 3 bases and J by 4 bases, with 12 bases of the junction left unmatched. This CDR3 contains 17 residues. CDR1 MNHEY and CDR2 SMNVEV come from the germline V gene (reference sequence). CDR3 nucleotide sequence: TGTGCCAGCAGTTTCGGGCTAGCGGGAGAAGTAGGGTACGAGCAGTACTTC. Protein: CASSFGLAGEVGYEQYF.

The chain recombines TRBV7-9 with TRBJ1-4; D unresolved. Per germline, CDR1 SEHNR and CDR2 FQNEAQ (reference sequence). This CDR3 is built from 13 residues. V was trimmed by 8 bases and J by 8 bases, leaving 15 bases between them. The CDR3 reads CASRHPGGEKLFF. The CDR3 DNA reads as TGTGCCAGCCGCCACCCCGGTGGAGAAAAACTGTTTTTT.

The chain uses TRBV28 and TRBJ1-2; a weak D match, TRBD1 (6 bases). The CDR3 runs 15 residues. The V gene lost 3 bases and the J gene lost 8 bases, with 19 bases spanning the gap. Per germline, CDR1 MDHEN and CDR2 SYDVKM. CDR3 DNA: TGTGCCAGCAGTTTCTTGGACAGCCCTATGGTGGGCTACACCTTC. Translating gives CASSFLDSPMVGYTF.

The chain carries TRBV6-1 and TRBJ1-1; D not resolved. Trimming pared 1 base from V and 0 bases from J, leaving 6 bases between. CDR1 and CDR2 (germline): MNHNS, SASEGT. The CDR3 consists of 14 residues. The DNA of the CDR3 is TGTGCCAGCAGTGAAGACAGTGTGAACACTGAAGCTTTCTTT. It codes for CASSEDSVNTEAFF.

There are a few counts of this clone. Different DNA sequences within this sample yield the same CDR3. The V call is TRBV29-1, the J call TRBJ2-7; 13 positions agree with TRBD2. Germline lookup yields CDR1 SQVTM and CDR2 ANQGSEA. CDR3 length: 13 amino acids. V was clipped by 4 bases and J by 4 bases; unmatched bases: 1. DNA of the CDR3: TGCAGCGTTGGGACTAGCGGGAGTTACGAGCAGTACTTC. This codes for CSVGTSGSYEQYF.

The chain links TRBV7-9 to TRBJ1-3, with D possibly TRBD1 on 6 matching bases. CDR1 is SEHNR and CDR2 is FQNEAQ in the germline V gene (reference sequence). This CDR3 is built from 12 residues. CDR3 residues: CALRGEGNTIYF. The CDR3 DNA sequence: TGTGCTCTCAGGGGCGAAGGAAACACCATATATTTT.

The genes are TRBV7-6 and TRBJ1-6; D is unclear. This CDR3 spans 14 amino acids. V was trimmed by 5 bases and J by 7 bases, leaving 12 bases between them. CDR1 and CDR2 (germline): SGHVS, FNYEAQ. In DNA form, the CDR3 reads TGTGCCAGCAGCCCTCGGACGGGGAATTCACCCCTCCACTTT. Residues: CASSPRTGNSPLHF. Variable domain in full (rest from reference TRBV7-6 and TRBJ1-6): GAGVSQSPRYKVTKRGQDVALRCDPISGHVSLYWYRQALGQGPEFLTYFNYEAQQDKSGLPNDRFSAERPEGSISTLTIQRTEQRDSAMYRCASSPRTGNSPLHFGNGTRLTVT.

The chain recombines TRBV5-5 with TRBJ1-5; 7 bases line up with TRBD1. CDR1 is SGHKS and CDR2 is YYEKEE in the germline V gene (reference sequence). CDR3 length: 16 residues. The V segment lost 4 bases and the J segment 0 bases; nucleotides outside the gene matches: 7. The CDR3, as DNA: TGTGCCAGCAGCCCCGGTTACAGGGGTAGCAATCAGCCCCAGCATTTT. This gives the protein CASSPGYRGSNQPQHF. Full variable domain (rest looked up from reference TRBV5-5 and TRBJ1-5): DAGVTQSPTHLIKTRGQQVTLRCSPISGHKSVSWYQQVLGQGPQFIFQYYEKEERGRGNFPDRFSARQFPNYSSELNVNALLLGDSALYLCASSPGYRGSNQPQHFGDGTRLSIL.

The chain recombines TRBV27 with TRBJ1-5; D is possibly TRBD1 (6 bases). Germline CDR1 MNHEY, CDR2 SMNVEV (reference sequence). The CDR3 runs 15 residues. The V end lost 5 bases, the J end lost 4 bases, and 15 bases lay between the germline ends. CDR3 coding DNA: TGTGCCAGCAGTCTATGGATGGGGGCTAATCAGCCCCAGCATTTT. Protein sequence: CASSLWMGANQPQHF.

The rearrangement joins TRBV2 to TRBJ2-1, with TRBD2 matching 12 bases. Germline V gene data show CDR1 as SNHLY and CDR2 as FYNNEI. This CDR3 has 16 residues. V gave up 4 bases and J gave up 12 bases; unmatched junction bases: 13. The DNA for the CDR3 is TGTGCCAGCAGTGTTAGACTAGCGGGAGTGGGTCTCATGCAGTTCTTC. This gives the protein CASSVRLAGVGLMQFF.

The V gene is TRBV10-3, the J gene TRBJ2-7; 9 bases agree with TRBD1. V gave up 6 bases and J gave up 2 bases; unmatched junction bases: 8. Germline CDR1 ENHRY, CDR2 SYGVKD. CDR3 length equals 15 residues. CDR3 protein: CAIRSPDRGTYEQYF. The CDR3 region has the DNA TGTGCCATCAGATCACCGGACAGGGGAACCTACGAGCAGTACTTC.

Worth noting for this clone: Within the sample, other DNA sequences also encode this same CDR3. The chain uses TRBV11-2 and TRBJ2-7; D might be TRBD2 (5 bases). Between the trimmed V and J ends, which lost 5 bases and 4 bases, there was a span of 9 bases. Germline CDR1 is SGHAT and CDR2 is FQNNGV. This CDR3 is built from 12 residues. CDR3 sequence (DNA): TGTGCCAGCAGCCCGACGGGGTACGAGCAGTACTTC. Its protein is CASSPTGYEQYF.

CDR3 nucleotide sequence: TGTGCCAGCAAGAATCTAGGGGACAATGAGCAGTTCTTC. Translating it yields CASKNLGDNEQFF. The genes are TRBV6-5 and TRBJ2-1; TRBD1 might be the D (5 bases). The germline gives CDR1 MNHEY, CDR2 SVGAGI. Trimming cost V 7 bases and J 5 bases, with 12 bases left between them. The CDR3 has 13 amino acids.

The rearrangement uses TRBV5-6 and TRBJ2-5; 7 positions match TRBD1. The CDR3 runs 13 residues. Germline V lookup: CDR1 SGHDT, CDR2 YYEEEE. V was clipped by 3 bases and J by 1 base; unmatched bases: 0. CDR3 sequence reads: CASSWTGQETQYF. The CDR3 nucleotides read TGTGCCAGCAGCTGGACAGGCCAAGAGACCCAGTACTTC. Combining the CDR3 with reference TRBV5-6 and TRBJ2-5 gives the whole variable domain DAGVTQSPTHLIKTRGQQVTLRCSPKSGHDTVSWYQQALGQGPQFIFQYYEEEERQRGNFPDRFSGHQFPNYSSELNVNALLLGDSALYLCASSWTGQETQYFGPGTRLLVL.

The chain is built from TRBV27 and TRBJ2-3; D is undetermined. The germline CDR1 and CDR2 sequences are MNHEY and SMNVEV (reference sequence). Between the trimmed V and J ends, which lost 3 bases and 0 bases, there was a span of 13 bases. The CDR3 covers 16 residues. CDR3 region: CASSFLVSRSTDTQYF. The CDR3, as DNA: TGTGCCAGCAGTTTCCTCGTCTCCCGCAGCACAGATACGCAGTATTTT.

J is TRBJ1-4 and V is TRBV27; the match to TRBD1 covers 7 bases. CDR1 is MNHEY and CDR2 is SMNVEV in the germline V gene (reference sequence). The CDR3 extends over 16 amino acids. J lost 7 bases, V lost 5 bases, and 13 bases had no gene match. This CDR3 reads CASSPIPRGGGEKLFF. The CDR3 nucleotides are TGTGCCAGCAGTCCAATTCCCAGGGGGGGAGGTGAAAAACTGTTTTTT. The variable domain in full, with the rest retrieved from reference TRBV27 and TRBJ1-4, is EAQVTQNPRYLITVTGKKLTVTCSQNMNHEYMSWYRQDPGLGLRQIYYSMNVEVTDKGDVPEGYKVSRKEKRNFPLILESPSPNQTSLYFCASSPIPRGGGEKLFFGSGTQLSVL.